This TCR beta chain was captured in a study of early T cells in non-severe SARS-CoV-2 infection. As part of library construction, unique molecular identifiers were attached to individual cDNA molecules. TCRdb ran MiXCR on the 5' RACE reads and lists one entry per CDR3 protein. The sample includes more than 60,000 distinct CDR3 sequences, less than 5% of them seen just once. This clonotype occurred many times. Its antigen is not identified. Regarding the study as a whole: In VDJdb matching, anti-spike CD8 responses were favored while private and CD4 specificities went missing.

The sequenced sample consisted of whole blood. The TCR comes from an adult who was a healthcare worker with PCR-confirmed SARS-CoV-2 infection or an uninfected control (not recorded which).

The CDR3 DNA reads as TGCAGCGTTCGGGACAGGGGGCCGTCAGATACGCAGTATTTT. Translated: CSVRDRGPSDTQYF. This chain connects TRBV29-1 to TRBJ2-3; 12 bases are shared with TRBD1. The CDR3 loop spans 14 amino acids. The V and J ends lost 5 bases and 4 bases, in that order; junction bases with no gene match: 4. The V gene's germline CDR1 is SQVTM and CDR2 ANQGSEA.